Each of the 6 T cell receptor beta chains below was sequenced from the same sample in a study of Graves' ophthalmopathy and Graves' hyperthyroidism. RNA transcripts provided the template for amplifying TCR beta CDR3 regions. The first round was an RT-PCR with HTBI primers, and the second round was a multiplex PCR. Each CDR3 protein gets one entry after TCRdb re-called the multiplex PCR reads with MiXCR. The table shows some 370,000 distinct CDR3 sequences, with 17% occurring only once. The sample consisted of peripheral blood. The receptors come from an adult woman with stable Graves' hyperthyroidism.

This clonotype was counted many times. J is TRBJ2-7 and V is TRBV4-2; D unclear. CDR1 is LGHNA and CDR2 is YNFKEQ in the germline V gene. Trimming stripped 8 bases from V and 0 bases from J, with 14 bases between. The CDR3 runs to 14 residues. CDR3 amino acids: CASGIGRDSYEQYF. The CDR3 nucleotides read TGTGCCAGCGGTATAGGCAGAGACTCCTACGAGCAGTACTTC.

At least ten counts were recorded for this clonotype. The CDR3 loop reads CASSLTTTSTYTGELFF. Here the CDR3 DNA reads TGTGCCAGCAGTCTTACTACGACTAGCACATACACCGGGGAGCTGTTTTTT. The chain has TRBV28 and TRBJ2-2; TRBD2 matches 7 bases. Germline lookup yields CDR1 MDHEN and CDR2 SYDVKM. This CDR3 is 17 amino acids long. V shed 5 bases, J shed 3 bases, and the junction held 12 bases outside the gene matches.

This clonotype was detected ten times or more. The J gene is TRBJ1-1, the V gene TRBV6-5; D is unresolved. V was shortened by 7 bases and J by 2 bases, with 5 bases between the two germline ends. The CDR3 is made up of 11 amino acids. In germline, CDR1 is MNHEY, CDR2 SVGAGI. The CDR3 sequence is CASNINTEAFF. CDR3 DNA: TGTGCCAGCAATATCAACACTGAAGCTTTCTTT.

This clonotype has a count of ten or more. This sequence may be a read error, since a much larger clone differs from it by one base. The chain couples TRBV11-2 to TRBJ1-1; D may be TRBD1 (5 bases). The CDR3 loop spans 12 amino acids. The germline V gene encodes CDR1 SGHAT and CDR2 FQNNGV. The CDR3 nucleotides are TGTGCCAACAGCTTAGGGGTCACTGAAGCTTTCTTT. Its protein product is CANSLGVTEAFF.

The sample holds many counts of this clonotype. This chain uses TRBV28 with TRBJ2-6; D gene unclear. This CDR3 region has 12 residues. Germline V gene data show CDR1 as MDHEN and CDR2 as SYDVKM. The V end lost 7 bases, the J end lost 3 bases, and 4 bases lay between the germline ends. The CDR3, as DNA: TGTGCCAGCACGGATGGGGCCAACGTCCTGACTTTC. Translating it yields CASTDGANVLTF.

In its sample, this clonotype was seen a few times. This chain links TRBV12-3 or TRBV12-4 with TRBJ2-5; 10 bases agree with TRBD1. V shed 5 bases, J shed 3 bases, and the junction held 6 bases outside the gene matches. This CDR3 has 15 residues. For the CDR3, the DNA is TGTGCCAGCAGTCCCCCGGGGACAGGGGAAGAGACCCAGTACTTC. This gives the protein CASSPPGTGEETQYF.